These T cell receptor beta chains were read from a single sample in a study of T cells after yellow fever vaccination. TCRdb re-derived calls from the 5' RACE reads in MiXCR, one entry per CDR3 protein. The sample has a few hundred thousand distinct CDR3 sequences; under 15% are singletons. The sample here was CD4+ T cells sorted from PBMCs, taken 15 days after the yellow fever booster vaccination. Source of these receptors: a man aged 18 to 30 who received the YFV17D yellow fever vaccine. Each CDR3 is given with its conserved first and last residue. The D gene is left open where the match is weak.

length	D	V	J	CDR3
15	-	TRBV4-3	TRBJ2-2	CASSRGVTNTGELFF
12	-	TRBV29-1	TRBJ1-1	CSVEGERTEAFF
15	-	TRBV4-2	TRBJ1-4	CASSQDGPNNEKLFF
17	-	TRBV11-1	TRBJ2-3	CASRPGQTLYLTDTQYF
14	-	TRBV7-6	TRBJ1-3	CASSRDRGENTIYF
16	-	TRBV4-1	TRBJ1-4	CASSQNYVPTNEKLFF
14	-	TRBV27	TRBJ1-2	CASSGTFFSYGYTF
16	TRBD2	TRBV9	TRBJ2-5	CASSARGGGAGETQYF
15	-	TRBV7-3	TRBJ1-6	CASSTQQGLNSPLHF
17	TRBD2	TRBV24-1	TRBJ2-2	CATQGLAGARNTGELFF
15	-	TRBV6-4	TRBJ2-1	CASSVQSGRYNEQFF
13	-	TRBV2	TRBJ2-5	CASSQNSQETQYF
13	-	TRBV6-2/TRBV6-3	TRBJ2-4	CASSYSLGDIQYF
12	-	TRBV24-1	TRBJ2-5	CAENCRSETQYF
15	TRBD2	TRBV6-5	TRBJ2-1	CASSYASGGAHEQFF
17	TRBD1	TRBV10-2	TRBJ2-3	CASCPVQGQAHTDTQYF
16	-	TRBV5-1	TRBJ2-1	CASSLALAPVYNEQFF
13	-	TRBV7-8	TRBJ1-5	CASRRAVGQPQHF
14	-	TRBV4-2	TRBJ1-1	CASSQGTQNTEAFF
13	-	TRBV6-5	TRBJ2-7	CASSSRGLGEQYF
14	-	TRBV11-2	TRBJ2-3	CASSSQLSTDTQYF
17	TRBD1	TRBV20-1	TRBJ2-7	CSARGGQGGISPYEQYF
12	-	TRBV3-1	TRBJ2-7	CASSQQDYEQYF
15	-	TRBV7-2	TRBJ1-1	CASSLTESMYTEAFF
15	-	TRBV7-2	TRBJ2-1	CASSPPGLEYNEQFF
14	TRBD1	TRBV11-2	TRBJ2-1	CASSLDRTGVEQFF
16	-	TRBV9	TRBJ2-2	CASSVVPGANTGELFF
13	-	TRBV5-1	TRBJ1-1	CASSSGLETEAFF
14	TRBD1	TRBV12-3/TRBV12-4	TRBJ2-1	CASRSGTGSYEQFF
13	-	TRBV7-2	TRBJ2-4	CASSAGPRNIQYF
16	TRBD1	TRBV24-1	TRBJ2-1	CATSDKGQSSYNEQFF
15	-	TRBV7-7	TRBJ1-4	CASSLGVGGSEKLFF
15	TRBD1	TRBV4-1	TRBJ1-2	CASSQERTGNYGYTF
15	TRBD2	TRBV5-5	TRBJ2-2	CASSFSGGATGELFF
13	-	TRBV3-1	TRBJ1-5	CASSWATGQPQHF
13	-	TRBV12-3/TRBV12-4	TRBJ1-1	CASSHGGSTEAFF
14	-	TRBV7-9	TRBJ1-1	CASSPLDSLTEAFF
15	-	TRBV7-2	TRBJ2-1	CASSITLGSYNEQFF
17	TRBD2	TRBV7-2	TRBJ2-1	CASSSRLAGGNGDEQFF
14	-	TRBV7-9	TRBJ1-1	CASSDHGRDTEAFF
13	-	TRBV20-1	TRBJ1-2	CSARQGPNYGYTF
15	-	TRBV3-1	TRBJ1-2	CASSQDPKLFYGYTF
14	TRBD1	TRBV7-9	TRBJ1-1	CASSVTGGGTEAFF
13	-	TRBV29-1	TRBJ2-3	CSVDGGSTDTQYF
14	-	TRBV20-1	TRBJ1-4	CSARVAGGNEKLFF
17	TRBD2	TRBV7-8	TRBJ2-2	CASSLGGAGPYTGELFF
16	TRBD2	TRBV5-8	TRBJ2-3	CASSPRDSGGADTQYF
14	TRBD1	TRBV20-1	TRBJ1-6	CSARRTGDNSPLHF
14	-	TRBV7-9	TRBJ2-7	CASSSTTDSYEQYF
16	-	TRBV4-1	TRBJ1-2	CASSPTTPQGDYGYTF
15	-	TRBV4-2	TRBJ1-5	CASSQGTGIDQPQHF
16	-	TRBV12-5	TRBJ2-1	CASGLGIPGLAPRWFF
15	-	TRBV12-3/TRBV12-4	TRBJ1-2	CASSLAVRRHYGYTF
15	-	TRBV19	TRBJ1-4	CASSPSLGRTEKLFF
14	-	TRBV5-6	TRBJ2-5	CASSPTLQERTQYF
14	-	TRBV4-1	TRBJ2-4	CASSQVLGGNIQYF
14	TRBD1	TRBV27	TRBJ1-2	CASRLNRGNYGYTF
14	-	TRBV7-2	TRBJ1-2	CASSASGTNYGYTF
12	-	TRBV3-1	TRBJ1-2	CASSQSDRSYTF